Sequencing of this T cell receptor beta chain was carried out in a study of OX40 agonist ivuxolimab in advanced cancers. In this sample, this clone turned up once. V was cut by 5 bases and J by 4 bases, with 18 bases left in between. This CDR3 has 16 amino acids. Germline assignment: CDR1 LNHDA and CDR2 SQIVND (reference sequence). Data came from immunoSEQ multiplex PCR; TCRdb stores just in-frame clones and leaves some out. The sample has roughly 75,000 clones, 80% to 90% seen once. This clonotype was sampled from an adult with an advanced solid tumor such as melanoma, head and neck, liver or kidney cancer. The genes are TRBV19 and TRBJ1-5; tentatively, D is TRBD1 (5 bases). This specimen consisted of CD4+ or CD8+ T cells sorted from blood, obtained in a trial of the OX40 agonist ivuxolimab. The CDR3 sequence: CASSPSWGVQNQPQHF. DNA for the CDR3: TGTGCCAGTAGTCCCTCTTGGGGGGTCCAAAATCAGCCCCAGCATTTT.